The sequence of this T cell receptor (beta chain) was determined in a study of shared clonotypes between healthy human individuals. Study-level points and caveats: Donors were few, which limited the genetic and exposure-history diversity represented.

This clone showed up just a few times. The antigen remains undetermined. The identical CDR3 is also encoded by other nucleotide sequences in the sample. Germline V gene sequence: CDR1 LNHDA, CDR2 SQIVND (reference sequence). This CDR3 has 14 residues. The V and J ends lost 4 bases and 8 bases respectively, with 18 bases between them. Generated by immunoSEQ multiplex PCR, the TCRdb table keeps only in-frame clones and is missing some. The sample consists of about 460,000 clones, 60% to 80% of them appearing once. The receptor comes from a woman between 40 and 50 years old in good health. Some clones in this sample may be carry-over from other donors' samples. The chain employs TRBV19 and TRBJ2-7, with D perhaps matching TRBD1 (6 bases). Sequenced: PBMCs. CDR3 residues: CASSRGPGVQQQYF. The DNA for the CDR3 is TGTGCCAGTAGTAGAGGGCCAGGGGTACAGCAGCAGTACTTC.